This is a list of T cell receptor beta chains from one sample in a study of lymphopenia after photon versus proton radiotherapy. Sequencing was performed with immunoSEQ multiplex PCR; in TCRdb, only in-frame clones are kept and a portion is missing. The sample records over 35,000 clones, 86% being singletons. Sequencing was performed on peripheral blood, taken from a patient treated with proton-based radiotherapy. The receptors shown here come from a woman in her seventies with pancreatic cancer. Some clones in this sample may be carry-over from other donors' samples. Both conserved end residues are part of each CDR3. Fields, in order: J gene, D gene, clone size, V gene, CDR3 DNA, CDR3 protein. D genes are given only for firm matches. Size tells how often a clone was seen (once, few, many) or the class of an expanded clone, and some rows leave it out.

TRBJ2-1 TRBD2 NA TRBV28 TGTGCCAGCAACGGAAAAGCGGGAGGGCGTCGGAATGAGCAGTTCTTC CASNGKAGGRRNEQFF
TRBJ1-2 NA few TRBV19 TGTGCCAGTAGTATGATGGGAGGCTACACCTTC CASSMMGGYTF
TRBJ2-2 TRBD2 NA TRBV5-4 TGTGCCAGCAGCTTGGGACTAGCCAACACCGGGGAGCTGTTTTTT CASSLGLANTGELFF
TRBJ1-2 NA NA TRBV4-2 TGTGCCAGCAGCCAAGTTGAGAGGGACTATGGCTACACCTTC CASSQVERDYGYTF
TRBJ2-5 TRBD2 NA TRBV28 TGTGCCAGCAGTGACCCCAGCGGGAGGGCTCGCGAGACCCAGTACTTC CASSDPSGRARETQYF
TRBJ1-4 NA NA TRBV18 TGTGCCAGCAGGGGACTCGATGAAAAACTGTTTTTT CASRGLDEKLFF
TRBJ2-3 TRBD2 NA TRBV5-1 TGCGCCAGCAGCAGGACTAGCGGAGGCACAGATACGCAGTATTTT CASSRTSGGTDTQYF
TRBJ1-3 NA NA TRBV28 TGTGCCAGCAGCCCGACAGGACGCGTATCTGGAAACACCATATATTTT CASSPTGRVSGNTIYF
TRBJ1-1 NA NA TRBV27 TGTGCCAGCAGTTTATTCGTTCCAAGTATGAACACTGAAGCTTTCTTT CASSLFVPSMNTEAFF
TRBJ2-1 TRBD2 NA TRBV28 TGTGCCAGCAGTTCGCGGGGACTAGCGGGACCAAGGGGCTACAATGAGCAGTTCTTC CASSSRGLAGPRGYNEQFF
TRBJ2-3 TRBD1 NA TRBV6-5 TGTGCCAGCAGTTACACGGACAGGGCTGATACGCAGTATTTT CASSYTDRADTQYF
TRBJ2-7 TRBD1 NA TRBV15 TGTGCCACCAGCAGTGATACCGGGACAGGTTACTTC CATSSDTGTGYF
TRBJ2-3 NA NA TRBV30 TGTGCCTGGAGACCCCGGGGCAGCTATCGCGGGGATGCTGGCACAGATACGCAGTATTTT CAWRPRGSYRGDAGTDTQYF
TRBJ2-5 TRBD1 NA TRBV10-1 TGCGCCAGCAGGACCGGGACAGGGTGGAAGACCCAGTACTTC CASRTGTGWKTQYF
TRBJ2-7 TRBD1 NA TRBV6-6 TGTGCCAGCAGCCGGGACAGCTACGAGCAGTACTTC CASSRDSYEQYF
TRBJ2-5 NA NA TRBV7-8 TGTGCCAGCAGCTTATTACTCCGGGACGGAGAGACCCAGTACTTC CASSLLLRDGETQYF
TRBJ2-2 NA NA TRBV7-9 TGTGCCAGCAGCGCCCGAACCGGACAGATCACCGGGGAGCTGTTTTTT CASSARTGQITGELFF
TRBJ2-7 TRBD2 few TRBV7-6 TGTGCCAGCAGCTTAGTCGGCGGGACTAGCGGCTACGAGCAGTACTTC CASSLVGGTSGYEQYF
TRBJ2-7 NA NA TRBV27 TGTGCCAGCAGTAAGATAGAAAGCTCCTACGAGCAGTACTTC CASSKIESSYEQYF
TRBJ1-4 NA NA TRBV19 TGTGCCAGTAGTATTTCAACAGGGTTTCAGTCTTTGGGTGAAAAACTGTTTTTT CASSISTGFQSLGEKLFF
TRBJ2-1 NA NA TRBV30 TGTGCCTGGAGCCGGGGCACCTACAATGAGCAGTTCTTC CAWSRGTYNEQFF
TRBJ1-3 TRBD1 NA TRBV6-5 TGTGCCAGCAGTGGGACAGGACAGTCTGGAAACACCATATATTTT CASSGTGQSGNTIYF
TRBJ1-5 NA NA TRBV19 TGTGCCAGCCGCGACACCCTCGGGAATCAGCCCCAGCATTTT CASRDTLGNQPQHF
TRBJ2-1 TRBD2 NA TRBV11-3 TGTGCCAGCAGCTTAGATGCGGGAGGCTCTGAGCAGTTCTTC CASSLDAGGSEQFF
TRBJ2-5 NA NA TRBV21-1 TGTGCCAGCAGCAATAGCCGGGCAGGGCAACTCCAAGAGACCCAGTACTTC CASSNSRAGQLQETQYF
TRBJ1-3 NA NA TRBV28 TGTGCCAGCAGTGGGGGGGACCGCGGAAACACCATATATTTT CASSGGDRGNTIYF
TRBJ1-1 NA NA TRBV18 TGTGCCAGCTCACCACCGACAGGTAACATTGAAGCTTTCTTT CASSPPTGNIEAFF
TRBJ1-4 NA NA TRBV6-4 TGTGCCAGCAGGCGCGATTCAACTAATGAAAAACTGTTTTTT CASRRDSTNEKLFF
TRBJ1-1 TRBD1 NA TRBV28 TGTGCCAGCAACCGACAGGGGACGAGGACTGAAGCTTTCTTT CASNRQGTRTEAFF
TRBJ2-2 NA NA TRBV7-7 TGTGCTAGCAGCTCGATACCCGGCAGGGAGCTGTTTTTT CASSSIPGRELFF
TRBJ1-2 NA NA TRBV6-5 TGTGCCAGCCGGCCGGGAATGGGGAATGGCTACACCTTC CASRPGMGNGYTF
TRBJ2-3 NA NA TRBV11-2 TGTGCCAGCAGCTTAGCGGGAGTACCGCAGTATTTT CASSLAGVPQYF
TRBJ1-1 NA few TRBV2 TGTGCCAGCAGCCGATTCCAGGGGAACACTGAAGCTTTCTTT CASSRFQGNTEAFF
TRBJ2-1 NA NA TRBV6-5 TGTGCCAGCAGTTACTCGACCGCCTGGGTCTACAATGAGCAGTTCTTC CASSYSTAWVYNEQFF
TRBJ2-1 NA NA TRBV21-1 TGTGCCATCGGTCCCGGGACACCCTACAATGAGCAGTTCTTC CAIGPGTPYNEQFF
TRBJ2-6 NA NA TRBV19 TGTGCCAGTAGTATAGGAGGGACTGGGGCCAACGTCCTGACTTTC CASSIGGTGANVLTF
TRBJ1-6 NA once TRBV6-5 TGTGCCAGCAGTGGAGGAGTTGTCTATAATTCACCCCTCCACTTT CASSGGVVYNSPLHF
TRBJ1-2 NA NA TRBV28 TGTGCCAGCAGCCCCGCAGAGGAAAACTATGGCTACACCTTC CASSPAEENYGYTF
TRBJ2-7 NA once TRBV10-2 TGCGCCAGCAGTCTATCCAGGGGTAACGAGCAGTACTTC CASSLSRGNEQYF
TRBJ2-3 NA once TRBV4-3 TGCGCCAGCAGCCAAGAGCGGGCCCCAACAGATACGCAGTATTTT CASSQERAPTDTQYF
TRBJ1-1 NA few TRBV19 TGTGCCAGTAGTATGAACCTTCGGACTGAAGCTTTCTTT CASSMNLRTEAFF
TRBJ2-7 NA NA TRBV18 TGTGCCAGCTCACCTGAGCCGAGCGGATCCACCTACGAGCAGTACTTC CASSPEPSGSTYEQYF
TRBJ1-3 NA once TRBV7-8 TGTGCCAGCAGCTTGGTACGGGGGACCCACTCTGGAAACACCATATATTTT CASSLVRGTHSGNTIYF
TRBJ2-7 TRBD2 NA TRBV5-5 TGTGCCAGCAGCCAGGGACTAGCGGAGCCCTACGAGCAGTACTTC CASSQGLAEPYEQYF
TRBJ1-2 TRBD1 NA TRBV5-1 TGCGCCAGCAGCCAAGCGACAGGGGGCTATGGCTACACCTTC CASSQATGGYGYTF
TRBJ1-1 NA NA TRBV18 TGTGCCAGCTCACCGATGCAGGGGAGAAATACTGAAGCTTTCTTT CASSPMQGRNTEAFF
TRBJ1-5 NA NA TRBV11-2 TGTGCCAGCAGCTTAGGGGGTGGGAATCAGCCCCAGCATTTT CASSLGGGNQPQHF
TRBJ2-1 NA NA TRBV11-3 TGTGCCAGCAGCTTTGACGGGAGTTACAATGAGCAGTTCTTC CASSFDGSYNEQFF
TRBJ2-2 NA NA TRBV30 TGTGCCTGGGGCCCCGGGACGAACACCGGGGAGCTGTTTTTT CAWGPGTNTGELFF
TRBJ1-6 NA NA TRBV27 TGTGCCAGCAGTTTTGGTCAGGACCAGTCACCCCTCCACTTT CASSFGQDQSPLHF
TRBJ2-1 NA NA TRBV6-6 TGTGCCAGCACTCAAAACGGGGAACTAGTAGAGAATGAGCAGTTCTTC CASTQNGELVENEQFF
TRBJ2-2 TRBD1 once TRBV7-9 TGTGCCAGCAGCCCACAGGGGAGCACCGGGGAGCTGTTTTTT CASSPQGSTGELFF
TRBJ2-3 TRBD2 NA TRBV28 TGTGCCAGCAGTGGAACTAGCGGGAGGTTTGGAGATACGCAGTATTTT CASSGTSGRFGDTQYF
TRBJ1-1 NA NA TRBV18 TGTGCCAGCTCACCGAGGGCATTGAACACTGAAGCTTTCTTT CASSPRALNTEAFF